This paragraph covers one T cell receptor beta chain sequence. The antigen is unknown. This sample was taken from a study of cytomegalovirus exposure and HLA in healthy donors. Study overall: In a later analysis, it was reported that the roughly 130 validation repertoires had been produced on the same platform as the roughly 610 repertoires belonging to the first cohort.

Separate from the 666-subject first cohort, the roughly 120-subject validation cohort was the one that the donors belonged to. Only in-frame clones appear in the TCRdb table, and some are missing; sequencing was by immunoSEQ multiplex PCR. The sample holds approximately 300,000 clones; roughly 88% are singletons and the top ten take about 0.8%. There are 17 residues in the CDR3. Germline V gene data show CDR1 as SEHNR and CDR2 as FQNEAQ (reference sequence). V shed 2 bases and J 7 bases; nucleotides not matched to a gene: 12. General observations from the study: There were three CMV-associated chains whose specificity for CMV antigens was confirmed in vitro.

The genes are TRBV7-9 and TRBJ2-1, with 9 bases lining up with TRBD1. This receptor was taken from a woman between 18 and 29 years old in good health and CMV-seronegative. Sequencing used PBMCs. CDR3 sequence reads: CASSLPPGQGTLNEQFF. The CDR3, as DNA: TGTGCCAGCAGCTTACCCCCGGGACAGGGAACGTTAAATGAGCAGTTCTTC.